This T cell receptor (beta chain) was recorded in a study of tumor-infiltrating lymphocytes in localized non-small cell lung cancer. Study-level findings and limits: Available tissue quantity limited TCR sequencing to a patient subset. T-cell fraction did not differ between immunotypes IM1 and IM2.

Using immunoSEQ multiplex PCR, the repertoire was profiled, and TCRdb retains in-frame clones only, with some absent. The sample lists 2,900 or so clones, around 50% occurring once. The table lists this clone with a few counts. The antigen is unknown. This CDR3 comprises 13 residues. Trimming stripped 6 bases from V and 4 bases from J, with 12 bases between. Germline V gene data show CDR1 as SGHVS and CDR2 as FNYEAQ. The specimen sequenced was uninvolved lung tissue not adjacent to the tumor. The genes are TRBV7-6 and TRBJ2-5; D possibly matches TRBD1 or TRBD2 (7 bases each). The source is a human donor with non-small cell lung cancer. In DNA, the CDR3 is TGTGCCAGCAGTTTCAGGGGGGGAGAGACCCAGTACTTC. It is translated as CASSFRGGETQYF.